One sample yielded the 21 T cell receptor beta chains listed below, sequenced in a study of blood T cell repertoires in COVID-19. Here immunoSEQ multiplex PCR was the method, and the copy in TCRdb shows in-frame clones only, minus some. The table has fewer than 250,000 clones, approximately 91% seen once. Sequenced input: peripheral blood. The origin of the receptors is a middle-aged woman with acute or convalescent COVID-19.

The DNA of the CDR3 is TGTGCCAGCAGCGGGCGGGACAGGGGGTACTATGGCTACACCTTC. Residues: CASSGRDRGYYGYTF. The chain combines TRBV3-1 (or the pseudogene TRBV3-2) with TRBJ1-2, with 11 positions matching TRBD1. The CDR3 has 15 residues. Germline CDR1 is LGHDT and CDR2 is YNNKEL (reference sequence). V lost 5 bases to trimming and J lost 3 bases; unmatched junction nucleotides: 5.

The chain is built from TRBV3-1 (or the pseudogene TRBV3-2) and TRBJ2-3, with 7 bases lining up with TRBD2. Unmatched junction bases numbered 13, after V lost 5 bases and J lost 2 bases. Germline lookup yields CDR1 LGHDT and CDR2 YNNKEL (reference sequence). CDR3 length equals 17 residues. CDR3 sequence reads: CASSAHDRDYTTDTQYF. The DNA for the CDR3 is TGTGCCAGCAGCGCCCACGACCGGGACTACACCACAGATACGCAGTATTTT.

The CDR3 region has the DNA TGCGCCAGCAGCTTGAGGACAGGGGGTAATGAAAAACTGTTTTTT. Translation: CASSLRTGGNEKLFF. This sequence joins TRBV5-1 and TRBJ1-4; TRBD1 matches at 10 bases. This CDR3 is 15 amino acids long. The germline CDR1 and CDR2 sequences are SGHRS and YFSETQ. The V and J ends lost 1 base and 4 bases, in that order; junction bases with no gene match: 1. The complete variable domain, with remaining parts taken from reference TRBV5-1 and TRBJ1-4, reads KAGVTQTPRYLIKTRGQQVTLSCSPISGHRSVSWYQQTPGQGLQFLFEYFSETQRNKGNFPGRFSGRQFSNSRSEMNVSTLELGDSALYLCASSLRTGGNEKLFFGSGTQLSVL.

This chain joins TRBV6-1 and TRBJ2-7; 7 bases map to TRBD2. This CDR3 contains 16 residues. Germline CDR1 reads MNHNS; CDR2 reads SASEGT. The V gene end was trimmed by 0 bases and the J gene end by 0 bases; junction bases not matched to a gene: 5. This CDR3 is CASSEARGGSSYEQYV. The CDR3, as DNA: TGTGCCAGCAGTGAAGCGCGTGGCGGGAGCTCCTACGAGCAGTACGTC.

To note about this clone: One junction end does not reproduce the germline sequence, and a read error may be involved. The rearrangement uses TRBV5-6 and TRBJ1-2; the D gene is possibly TRBD1 (6 bases). Germline-derived CDR1 and CDR2 are SGHDT and YYEEEE. This CDR3 spans 14 amino acids. The CDR3 protein is CASRLEQGNYGYTF. The CDR3, as DNA: TGTGCCAGCAGGTTGGAACAGGGTAACTATGGCTACACCTTC.

V usage is TRBV11-3 and J usage is TRBJ2-5; the D gene is possibly TRBD2 (6 bases). Trimming took 1 base from V and 1 from J, leaving 10 bases between them. The V gene's germline CDR1 is SGHNT and CDR2 YENEEA. This CDR3 is built from 15 residues. As DNA, the CDR3 is TGTGCCAGCAGCTTAGGGAGGGATGGCCAAGAGACCCAGTACTTC. Its protein is CASSLGRDGQETQYF. Using reference TRBV11-3 and TRBJ2-5 for the parts outside the CDR3, the full variable domain is EAGVVQSPRYKIIEKKQPVAFWCNPISGHNTLYWYLQNLGQGPELLIRYENEEAVDDSQLPKDRFSAERLKGVDSTLKIQPAELGDSAVYLCASSLGRDGQETQYFGPGTRLLVL.

The gene calls are TRBV6-2 or TRBV6-3 and TRBJ1-5, with TRBD1 matching over 9 bases. CDR3 length: 16 residues. The germline CDR1 and CDR2 sequences are MNHEY and SVGEGT. The V gene end was trimmed by 4 bases and the J gene end by 7 bases; junction bases not matched to a gene: 11. The CDR3 DNA reads TGTGCCAGCAGTTCCCCAACAGGGGGCATCGGGCAGCCCCAGCATTTT. Translation: CASSSPTGGIGQPQHF.

The chain combines TRBV5-1 with TRBJ1-4; D may be TRBD1 (5 bases). V was trimmed by 0 bases and J by 8 bases, leaving 14 bases between them. This CDR3 region has 15 residues. Germline lookup yields CDR1 SGHRS and CDR2 YFSETQ. The CDR3 DNA sequence: TGCGCCAGCAGCTTGGAGGGGACGGGGAGGGAAAAACTGTTTTTT. This sequence encodes CASSLEGTGREKLFF.

The V and J genes are TRBV30 and TRBJ1-5; 8 bases match TRBD1. Germline V lookup: CDR1 GTSNPN, CDR2 SVGIG (reference sequence). J lost 4 bases, V lost 0 bases, and 8 bases had no gene match. The CDR3 consists of 16 residues. The CDR3 sequence is CAWSVRGTGLNQPQHF. Written as DNA, the CDR3 is TGTGCCTGGAGTGTAAGGGGGACAGGACTTAATCAGCCCCAGCATTTT. Drawing the rest from reference TRBV30 and TRBJ1-5, the complete variable domain is SQTIHQWPATLVQPVGSPLSLECTVEGTSNPNLYWYRQAAGRGLQLLFYSVGIGQISSEVPQNLSASRPQDRQFILSSKKLLLSDSGFYLCAWSVRGTGLNQPQHFGDGTRLSIL.

The genes are TRBV27 and TRBJ1-1, with D tentatively TRBD1 (6 bases). V shed 10 bases and J shed 3 bases, with 18 bases lying between them. CDR1 MNHEY and CDR2 SMNVEV come from the germline V gene (reference sequence). The CDR3 sequence is 14 residues long. The CDR3 DNA follows: TGTGCCAACCCCGCGGGGGGGCCGTACACTGAAGCTTTCTTT. It translates to CANPAGGPYTEAFF.

This clone has a single count. The J gene is TRBJ1-1, the V gene TRBV5-1, with 7 bases identical to TRBD1. CDR3 size: 16 residues. V was pared by 3 bases and J by 0 bases, with 8 bases of the junction left unmatched. The germline V gene encodes CDR1 SGHRS and CDR2 YFSETQ. The CDR3 reads CASSYNGQVLNTEAFF. The CDR3 DNA reads as TGCGCCAGCAGCTATAACGGACAGGTTCTGAACACTGAAGCTTTCTTT.

The genes are TRBV9 and TRBJ2-3; D is perhaps TRBD2 (7 bases). The CDR3 length is 16 residues. CDR1 is SGDLS and CDR2 is YYNGEE in the germline V gene. V lost 2 bases, J lost 5 bases, and 18 bases lay in between. CDR3 bases: TGTGCCAGCAGCGTCCCTGGGGCGGGGGCGAGAGATACGCAGTATTTT. Protein product: CASSVPGAGARDTQYF.

V and J are TRBV5-1 and TRBJ1-4; 7 bases align to TRBD1. The V segment lost 2 bases and the J segment 7 bases; nucleotides outside the gene matches: 8. The CDR3 consists of 15 residues. The germline V gene has CDR1 SGHRS and CDR2 YFSETQ. The CDR3 DNA sequence: TGCGCCAGCAGCTTCGACAGGGTTCGGGTTGAAAAACTGTTTTTT. As protein: CASSFDRVRVEKLFF.

The CDR3 protein is CASSLGEGDTEAFF. The CDR3 nucleotides read TGCGCCAGCAGCTTGGGGGAAGGGGACACTGAAGCTTTCTTT. The V call is TRBV5-1, the J call TRBJ1-1, with D tentatively TRBD1 (5 bases). Trimming shortened V by 0 bases and J by 3 bases, and 9 bases separated the two germline ends. CDR1 SGHRS and CDR2 YFSETQ come from the germline V gene. The CDR3 is 14 residues long.

The J gene is TRBJ1-1, the V gene TRBV24-1; 7 bases map to TRBD1. CDR1 is KGHDR, CDR2 SFDVKD, per germline. The CDR3 length is 11 residues. Trimming cost V 5 bases and J 8 bases; bases outside gene matches: 1. CDR3: CATSATGEAFF. The DNA of the CDR3 is TGTGCCACCAGTGCGACAGGGGAAGCTTTCTTT.

The V gene is TRBV6-1, the J gene TRBJ2-1; D is uncertain. This CDR3 is 14 amino acids long. The germline V and J ends were trimmed by 3 bases and 5 bases, with 11 bases remaining between them. Germline CDR1 and CDR2: MNHNS and SASEGT. CDR3 protein: CASSEGSWNNEQFF. The CDR3 bases are TGTGCCAGCAGTGAGGGCAGCTGGAACAATGAGCAGTTCTTC.

The chain recombines TRBV2 with TRBJ2-7; D is perhaps TRBD1 (5 bases). The CDR3 has 14 amino acids. V was pared by 7 bases and J by 2 bases, with 15 bases between. Germline CDR1 reads SNHLY; CDR2 reads FYNNEI. CDR3: CASKVGADTYEQYV. The CDR3 nucleotides are TGTGCCAGCAAGGTAGGGGCGGACACCTACGAGCAGTACGTC.

The chain joins TRBV14 to TRBJ2-7; D perhaps matches TRBD2 (6 bases). Per the germline V gene, CDR1 is SGHDN and CDR2 is FVKESK. Trimming took 4 bases from V and 6 from J, leaving 13 bases between them. There are 13 residues in the CDR3. The CDR3 loop is CASSPWGGAEQYV. In DNA, the CDR3 is TGTGCCAGCAGCCCCTGGGGCGGGGCCGAGCAGTACGTC.

The chain uses TRBV2 and TRBJ1-1; D unclear. V lost 1 base to trimming and J lost 11 bases, with 11 bases between them. The CDR3 contains 12 residues. Germline loops: CDR1 SNHLY, CDR2 FYNNEI. CDR3 region: CASSEVKRAAFF. The CDR3 DNA sequence: TGTGCCAGCAGTGAAGTGAAACGAGCGGCTTTCTTT.

The J gene is TRBJ2-1, the V gene TRBV27; no definite D call. The CDR3 is 15 residues long. Trimming shortened V by 2 bases and J by 0 bases, and 8 bases separated the two germline ends. CDR1 and CDR2 from the germline V gene are MNHEY and SMNVEV (reference sequence). This CDR3 is CASSLAMSSYNEQFF. For the CDR3, the DNA is TGTGCCAGCAGTTTAGCGATGAGCTCCTACAATGAGCAGTTCTTC.

The chain joins TRBV23-1 to TRBJ1-2; D not resolved. TRBV23-1 is known as an ORF, though its function is uncertain. CDR3 length equals 14 residues. The V gene lost 6 bases and the J gene lost 8 bases, with 19 bases spanning the gap. Written as DNA, the CDR3 is TGCGCCAGCAGATATCCTCTAGCGGATAGGGGCTACACCTTC. Translation: CASRYPLADRGYTF.